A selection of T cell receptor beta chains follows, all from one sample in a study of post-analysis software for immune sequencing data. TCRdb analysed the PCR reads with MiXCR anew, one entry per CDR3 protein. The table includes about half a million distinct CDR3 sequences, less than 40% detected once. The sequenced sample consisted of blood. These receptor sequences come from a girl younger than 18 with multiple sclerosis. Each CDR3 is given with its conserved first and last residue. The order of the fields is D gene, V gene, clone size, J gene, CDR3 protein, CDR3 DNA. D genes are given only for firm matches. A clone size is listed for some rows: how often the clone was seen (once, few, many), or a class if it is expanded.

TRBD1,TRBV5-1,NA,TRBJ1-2,CASRDRIFGYTF,TGCGCCAGCAGGGACAGGATCTTCGGCTACACCTTC
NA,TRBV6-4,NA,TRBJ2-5,CASSDAEDTQYF,TGTGCCAGCAGTGACGCTGAGGATACGCAGTACTTC
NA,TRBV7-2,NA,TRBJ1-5,CASSLAGFGSRMGGNQPQHF,TGTGCCAGCAGCTTAGCAGGCTTCGGGAGTAGGATGGGAGGCAATCAGCCCCAGCATTTT
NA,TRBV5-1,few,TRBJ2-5,CASSFGGRGAETQYF,TGCGCCAGCAGCTTTGGGGGGCGAGGAGCAGAGACCCAGTACTTC
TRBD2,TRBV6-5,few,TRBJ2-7,CASSYVTSGYEQYF,TGTGCCAGCAGTTACGTGACTAGCGGCTACGAGCAGTACTTC
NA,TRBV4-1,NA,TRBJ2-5,CASSPRLVGGKETQYF,TGCGCCAGCAGCCCCAGATTGGTCGGGGGCAAAGAGACCCAGTACTTC
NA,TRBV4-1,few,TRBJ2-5,CASSQDHRMSETQYF,TGCGCCAGCAGCCAAGATCATAGGATGTCAGAGACCCAGTACTTC
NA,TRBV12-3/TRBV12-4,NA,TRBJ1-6,CASSLRSPLHF,TGTGCCAGCAGTTTACGTTCACCCCTCCACTTT
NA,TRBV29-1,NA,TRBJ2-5,CRLTWGGQETQYF,TGCAGATTAACATGGGGCGGACAAGAGACCCAGTACTTC
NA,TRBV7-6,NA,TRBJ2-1,CASSRNFSPDNEQFF,TGTGCCAGCAGCCGAAATTTTTCCCCCGACAATGAGCAGTTCTTC
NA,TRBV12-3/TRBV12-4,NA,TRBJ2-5,CASSYTANQETQYF,TGTGCCAGCAGTTATACGGCTAACCAAGAGACCCAGTACTTC
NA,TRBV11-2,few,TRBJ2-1,CASSPKAPNEQFF,TGTGCCAGCAGCCCGAAGGCCCCTAATGAGCAGTTCTTC
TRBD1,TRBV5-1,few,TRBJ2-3,CASTTGVGTDTQYF,TGCGCCAGCACCACAGGGGTAGGCACAGATACGCAGTATTTT
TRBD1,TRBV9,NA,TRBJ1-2,CASSVDDRVYGYTF,TGTGCCAGCAGCGTAGACGACAGGGTCTATGGCTACACCTTC
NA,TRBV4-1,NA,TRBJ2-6,CASSPTEGSSGANVLTF,TGCGCCAGCAGCCCCACGGAGGGGTCCTCTGGGGCCAACGTCCTGACTTTC
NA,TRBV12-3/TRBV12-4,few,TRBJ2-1,CASEGSYNEQFF,TGTGCCAGTGAGGGGTCCTACAATGAGCAGTTCTTC
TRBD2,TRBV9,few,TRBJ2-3,CASSVASVAGEDTQYF,TGTGCCAGCAGCGTAGCTTCGGTAGCGGGTGAGGATACGCAGTATTTT